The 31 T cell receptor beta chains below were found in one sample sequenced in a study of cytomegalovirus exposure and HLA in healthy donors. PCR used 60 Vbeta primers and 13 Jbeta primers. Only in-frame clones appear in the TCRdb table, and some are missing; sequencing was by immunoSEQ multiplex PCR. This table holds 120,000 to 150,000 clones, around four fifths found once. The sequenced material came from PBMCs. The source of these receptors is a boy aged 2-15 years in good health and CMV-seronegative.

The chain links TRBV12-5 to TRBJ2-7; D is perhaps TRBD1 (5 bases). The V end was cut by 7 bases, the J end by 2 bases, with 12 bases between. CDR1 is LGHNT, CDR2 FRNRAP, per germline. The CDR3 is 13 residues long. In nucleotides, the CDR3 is TGTGCTAGTGCAAAAGGGGCCACCTACGAGCAGTACTTC. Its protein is CASAKGATYEQYF. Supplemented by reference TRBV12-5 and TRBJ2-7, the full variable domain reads DARVTQTPRHKVTEMGQEVTMRCQPILGHNTVFWYRQTMMQGLELLAYFRNRAPLDDSGMPKDRFSAEMPDATLATLKIQPSEPRDSAVYFCASAKGATYEQYFGPGTRLTVT.

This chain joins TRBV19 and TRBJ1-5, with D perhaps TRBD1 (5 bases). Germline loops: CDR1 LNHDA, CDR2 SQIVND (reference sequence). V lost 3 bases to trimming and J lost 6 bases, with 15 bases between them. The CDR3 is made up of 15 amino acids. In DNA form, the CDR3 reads TGTGCCAGTAGTATTGGCGGGGGACGGGGTCAGCCCCAGCATTTT. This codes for CASSIGGGRGQPQHF.

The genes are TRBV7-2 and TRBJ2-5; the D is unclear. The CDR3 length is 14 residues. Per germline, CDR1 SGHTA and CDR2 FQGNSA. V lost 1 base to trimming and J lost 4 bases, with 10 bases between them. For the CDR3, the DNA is TGTGCCAGCAGCTTAGACAGTAACTTAGAGACCCAGTACTTC. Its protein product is CASSLDSNLETQYF.

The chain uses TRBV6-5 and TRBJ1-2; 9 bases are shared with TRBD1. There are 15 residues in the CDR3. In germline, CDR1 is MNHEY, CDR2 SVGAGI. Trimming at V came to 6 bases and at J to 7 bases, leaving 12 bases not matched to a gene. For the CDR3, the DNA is TGTGCCAGCAGAATAAGATGGGACAGGGTCTTTGGCTACACCTTC. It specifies CASRIRWDRVFGYTF.

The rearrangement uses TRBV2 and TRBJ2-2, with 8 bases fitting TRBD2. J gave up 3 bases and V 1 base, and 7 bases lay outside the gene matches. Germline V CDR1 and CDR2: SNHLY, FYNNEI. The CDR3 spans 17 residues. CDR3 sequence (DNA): TGTGCCAGCAGTGAAGTAACGGGAGGGATCGACACCGGGGAGCTGTTTTTT. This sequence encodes CASSEVTGGIDTGELFF.

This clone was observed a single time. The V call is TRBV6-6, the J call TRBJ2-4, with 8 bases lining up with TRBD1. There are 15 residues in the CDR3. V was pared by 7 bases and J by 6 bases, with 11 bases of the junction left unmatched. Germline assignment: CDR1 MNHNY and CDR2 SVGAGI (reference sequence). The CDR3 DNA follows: TGTGCCAGCACCCACCGGCAGGGGGCGTTAAACATTCAGTACTTC. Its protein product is CASTHRQGALNIQYF.

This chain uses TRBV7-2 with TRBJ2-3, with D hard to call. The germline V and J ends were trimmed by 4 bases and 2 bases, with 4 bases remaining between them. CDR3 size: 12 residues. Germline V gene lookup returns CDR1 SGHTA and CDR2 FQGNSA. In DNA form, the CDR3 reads TGTGCCAGCAGCTCCTACACAGATACGCAGTATTTT. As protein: CASSSYTDTQYF.

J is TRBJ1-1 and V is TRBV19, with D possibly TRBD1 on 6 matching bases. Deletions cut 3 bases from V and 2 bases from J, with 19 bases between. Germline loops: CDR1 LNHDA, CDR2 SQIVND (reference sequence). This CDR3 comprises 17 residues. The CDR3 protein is CASSIPFRGTGNTEAFF. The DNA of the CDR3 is TGTGCCAGTAGTATTCCCTTCAGGGGTACAGGTAACACTGAAGCTTTCTTT.

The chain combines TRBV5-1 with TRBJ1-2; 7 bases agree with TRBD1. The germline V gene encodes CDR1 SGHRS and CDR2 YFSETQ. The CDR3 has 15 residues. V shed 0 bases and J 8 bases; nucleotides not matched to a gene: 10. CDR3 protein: CASSLATTTGNGYTF. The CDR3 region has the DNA TGCGCCAGCAGCTTGGCAACCACGACAGGGAACGGCTACACCTTC.

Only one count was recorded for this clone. CDR3 sequence: CASSFGRTGGLETQYF. For the CDR3, the DNA is TGTGCCAGCAGCTTTGGTAGGACGGGGGGATTAGAGACCCAGTACTTC. The chain combines TRBV11-2 with TRBJ2-5; 7 bases map to TRBD2. The junction had 11 bases not matched to a gene; V was cut back by 3 bases and J by 4 bases. The CDR3 has 16 residues. Looked up from germline, CDR1 is SGHAT and CDR2 is FQNNGV.

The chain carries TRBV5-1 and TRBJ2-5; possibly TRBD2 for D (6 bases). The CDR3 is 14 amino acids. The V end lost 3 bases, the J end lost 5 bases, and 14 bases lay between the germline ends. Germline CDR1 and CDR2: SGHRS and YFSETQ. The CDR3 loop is CASSWGDGTETQYF. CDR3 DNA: TGCGCCAGCAGCTGGGGGGATGGGACGGAGACCCAGTACTTC.

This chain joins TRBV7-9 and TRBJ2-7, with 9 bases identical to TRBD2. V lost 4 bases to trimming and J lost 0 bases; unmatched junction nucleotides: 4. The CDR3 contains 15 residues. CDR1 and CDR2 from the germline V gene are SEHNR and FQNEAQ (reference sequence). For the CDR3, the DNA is TGTGCCAGCAGCTACTCGACTAGCGGCTCCTACGAGCAGTACTTC. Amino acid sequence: CASSYSTSGSYEQYF.

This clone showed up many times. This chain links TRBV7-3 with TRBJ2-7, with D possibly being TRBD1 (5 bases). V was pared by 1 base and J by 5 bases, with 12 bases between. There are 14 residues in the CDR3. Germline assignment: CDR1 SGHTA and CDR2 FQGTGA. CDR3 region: CASSLRKGHHEQYF. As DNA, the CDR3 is TGTGCCAGCAGCTTAAGGAAGGGGCACCACGAGCAGTACTTC. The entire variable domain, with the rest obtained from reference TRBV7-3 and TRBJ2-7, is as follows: GAGVSQTPSNKVTEKGKYVELRCDPISGHTALYWYRQSLGQGPEFLIYFQGTGAADDSGLPNDRFFAVRPEGSVSTLKIQRTERGDSAVYLCASSLRKGHHEQYFGPGTRLTVT.

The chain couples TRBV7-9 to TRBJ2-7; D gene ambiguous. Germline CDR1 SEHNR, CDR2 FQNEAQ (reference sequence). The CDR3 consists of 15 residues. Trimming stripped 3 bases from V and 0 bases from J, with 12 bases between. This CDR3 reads CASSFQEISSYEQYF. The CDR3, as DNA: TGTGCCAGCAGCTTTCAGGAAATTAGCTCCTACGAGCAGTACTTC.

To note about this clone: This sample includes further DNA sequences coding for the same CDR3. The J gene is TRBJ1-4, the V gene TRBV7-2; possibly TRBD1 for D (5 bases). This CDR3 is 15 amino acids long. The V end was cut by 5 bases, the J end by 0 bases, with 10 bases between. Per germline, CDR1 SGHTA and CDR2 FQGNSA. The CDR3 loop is CASSLDRSTNEKLFF. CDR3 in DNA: TGTGCCAGCAGCCTCGACAGATCAACTAATGAAAAACTGTTTTTT.

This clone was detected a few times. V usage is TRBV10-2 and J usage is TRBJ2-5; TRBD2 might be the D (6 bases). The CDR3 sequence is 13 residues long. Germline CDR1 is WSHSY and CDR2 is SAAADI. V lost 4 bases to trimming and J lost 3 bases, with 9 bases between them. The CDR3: CASSVVAEETQYF. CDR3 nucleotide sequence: TGCGCCAGCAGTGTGGTAGCGGAAGAGACCCAGTACTTC.

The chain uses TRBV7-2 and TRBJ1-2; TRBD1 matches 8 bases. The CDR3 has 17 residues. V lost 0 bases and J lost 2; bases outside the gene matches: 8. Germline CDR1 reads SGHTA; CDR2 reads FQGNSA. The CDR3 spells CASSLASGGAGNYGYTF. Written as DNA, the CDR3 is TGTGCCAGCAGCTTAGCCTCAGGGGGCGCTGGGAACTATGGCTACACCTTC.

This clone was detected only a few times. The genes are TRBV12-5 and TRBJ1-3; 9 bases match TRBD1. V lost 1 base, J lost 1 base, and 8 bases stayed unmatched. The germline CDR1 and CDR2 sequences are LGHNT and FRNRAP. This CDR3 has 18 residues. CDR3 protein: CASGLDGQGISSGNTIYF. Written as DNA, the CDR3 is TGTGCTAGTGGTTTGGACGGACAGGGGATTTCTTCTGGAAACACCATATATTTT.

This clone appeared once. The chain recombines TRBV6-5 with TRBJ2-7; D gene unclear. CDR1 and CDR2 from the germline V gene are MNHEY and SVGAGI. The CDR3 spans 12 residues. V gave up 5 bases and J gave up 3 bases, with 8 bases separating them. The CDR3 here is CASSSRDYEQYF. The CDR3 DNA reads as TGTGCCAGCAGTAGCCGCGACTACGAGCAGTACTTC.

DNA for the CDR3: TGTGCCAGTAGTTACGACAGCACTCAACGTGCAACTAATGAAAAACTGTTTTTT. It encodes CASSYDSTQRATNEKLFF. V usage is TRBV19 and J usage is TRBJ1-4; weak D call: TRBD1 (5 bases). The CDR3 spans 18 residues. In germline, CDR1 is LNHDA, CDR2 SQIVND (reference sequence). V was trimmed by 5 bases and J by 0 bases, leaving 19 bases between them.

The CDR3 protein is CSVGGVGFKKLFF. The DNA for the CDR3 is TGCAGCGTGGGGGGGGTCGGATTTAAAAAACTGTTTTTT. This chain uses TRBV29-1 with TRBJ1-4; D possibly corresponds to TRBD1 (5 bases). The CDR3 contains 13 residues. Looked up from germline, CDR1 is SQVTM and CDR2 is ANQGSEA. Trimming took 6 bases from V and 9 from J, leaving 17 bases between them.

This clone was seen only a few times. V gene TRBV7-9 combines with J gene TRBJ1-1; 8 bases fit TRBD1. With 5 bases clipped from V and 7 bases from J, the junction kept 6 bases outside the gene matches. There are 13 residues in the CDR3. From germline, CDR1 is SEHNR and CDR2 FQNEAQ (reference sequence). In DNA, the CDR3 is TGTGCCAGCAGCAGAGGACAGGGATATGAAGCTTTCTTT. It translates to CASSRGQGYEAFF. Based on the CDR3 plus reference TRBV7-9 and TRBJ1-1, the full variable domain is DTGVSQNPRHKITKRGQNVTFRCDPISEHNRLYWYRQTLGQGPEFLTYFQNEAQLEKSRLLSDRFSAERPKGSFSTLEIQRTEQGDSAMYLCASSRGQGYEAFFGQGTRLTVV.

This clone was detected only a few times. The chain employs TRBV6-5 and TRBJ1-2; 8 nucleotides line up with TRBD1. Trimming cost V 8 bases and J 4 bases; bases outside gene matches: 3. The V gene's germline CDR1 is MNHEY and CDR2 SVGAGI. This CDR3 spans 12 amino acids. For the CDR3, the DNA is TGTGCCAGCTCCGGACAGGGCTATGGCTACACCTTC. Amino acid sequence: CASSGQGYGYTF.

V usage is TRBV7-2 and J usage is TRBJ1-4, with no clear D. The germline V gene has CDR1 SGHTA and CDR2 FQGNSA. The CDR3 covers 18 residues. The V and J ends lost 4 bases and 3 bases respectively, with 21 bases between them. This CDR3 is CASSSSGSTGWANEKLFF. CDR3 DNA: TGTGCCAGCAGCTCCTCCGGATCGACGGGGTGGGCTAATGAAAAACTGTTTTTT.

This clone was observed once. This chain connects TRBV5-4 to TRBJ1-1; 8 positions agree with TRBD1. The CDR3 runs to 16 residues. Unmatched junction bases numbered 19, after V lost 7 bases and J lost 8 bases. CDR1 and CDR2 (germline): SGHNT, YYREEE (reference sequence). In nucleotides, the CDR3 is TGTGCCAGCGCCCTTACACAGGGGGGCATGGCCTGGGAAGCTTTCTTT. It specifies CASALTQGGMAWEAFF.

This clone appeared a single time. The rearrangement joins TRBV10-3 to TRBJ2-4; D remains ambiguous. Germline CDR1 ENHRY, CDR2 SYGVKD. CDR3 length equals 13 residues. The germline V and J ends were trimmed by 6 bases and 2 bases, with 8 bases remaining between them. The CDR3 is CAIRQKSKNIQYF. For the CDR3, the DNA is TGTGCCATCAGGCAGAAGTCCAAAAACATTCAGTACTTC.

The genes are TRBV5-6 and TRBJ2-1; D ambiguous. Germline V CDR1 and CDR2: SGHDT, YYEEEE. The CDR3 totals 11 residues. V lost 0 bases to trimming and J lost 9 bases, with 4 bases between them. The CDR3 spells CASSLASEQFF. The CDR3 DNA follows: TGTGCCAGCAGCTTGGCGAGTGAGCAGTTCTTC.

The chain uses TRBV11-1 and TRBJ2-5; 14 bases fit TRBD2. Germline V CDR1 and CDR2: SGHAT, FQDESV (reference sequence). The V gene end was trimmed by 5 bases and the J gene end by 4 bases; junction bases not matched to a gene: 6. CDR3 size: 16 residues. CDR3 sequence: CASSTWGLAGVETQYF. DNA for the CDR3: TGTGCCAGCAGCACCTGGGGACTAGCGGGGGTAGAGACCCAGTACTTC.

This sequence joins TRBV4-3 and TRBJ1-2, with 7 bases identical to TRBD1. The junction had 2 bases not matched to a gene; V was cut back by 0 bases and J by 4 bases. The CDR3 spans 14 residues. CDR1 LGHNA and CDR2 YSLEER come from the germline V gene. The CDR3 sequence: CASSQDRDSYGYTF. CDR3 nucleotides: TGCGCCAGCAGCCAAGACCGGGACAGCTATGGCTACACCTTC.

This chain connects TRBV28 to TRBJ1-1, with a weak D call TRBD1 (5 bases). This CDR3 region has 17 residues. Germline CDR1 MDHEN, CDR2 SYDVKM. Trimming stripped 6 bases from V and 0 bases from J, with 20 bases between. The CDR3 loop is CASSAGATPSMNTEAFF. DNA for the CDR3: TGTGCCAGCAGCGCTGGGGCGACGCCTTCGATGAACACTGAAGCTTTCTTT.

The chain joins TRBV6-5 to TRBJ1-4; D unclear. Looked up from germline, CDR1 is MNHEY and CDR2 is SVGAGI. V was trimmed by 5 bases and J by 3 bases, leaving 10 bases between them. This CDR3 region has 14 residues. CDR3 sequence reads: CASSHSGANEKLFF. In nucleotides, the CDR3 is TGTGCCAGCAGTCACAGTGGCGCTAATGAAAAACTGTTTTTT.